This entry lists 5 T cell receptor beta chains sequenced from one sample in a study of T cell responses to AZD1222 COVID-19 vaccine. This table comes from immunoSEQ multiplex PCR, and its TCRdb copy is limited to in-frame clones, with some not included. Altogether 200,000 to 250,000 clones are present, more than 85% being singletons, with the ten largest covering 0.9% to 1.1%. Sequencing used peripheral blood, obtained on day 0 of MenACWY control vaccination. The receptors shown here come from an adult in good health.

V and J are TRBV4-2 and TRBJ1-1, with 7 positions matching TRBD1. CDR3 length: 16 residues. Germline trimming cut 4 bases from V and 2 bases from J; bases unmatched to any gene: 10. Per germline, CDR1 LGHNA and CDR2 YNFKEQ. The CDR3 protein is CASSRVDRESNTEAFF. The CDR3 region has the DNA TGTGCCAGCAGCCGGGTCGACAGGGAATCTAACACTGAAGCTTTCTTT.

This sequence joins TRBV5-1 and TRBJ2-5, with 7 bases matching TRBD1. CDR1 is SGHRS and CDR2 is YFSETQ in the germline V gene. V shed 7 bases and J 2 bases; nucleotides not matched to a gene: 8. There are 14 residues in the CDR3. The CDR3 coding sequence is TGCGCCAGCGCCCGGGACAGTTTACAAGAGACCCAGTACTTC. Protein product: CASARDSLQETQYF.

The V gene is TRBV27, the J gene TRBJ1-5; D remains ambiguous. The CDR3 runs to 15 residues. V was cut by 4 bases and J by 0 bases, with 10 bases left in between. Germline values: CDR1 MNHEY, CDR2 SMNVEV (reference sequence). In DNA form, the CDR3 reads TGTGCCAGCAGTTATTCCGGGATTAGCAATCAGCCCCAGCATTTT. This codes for CASSYSGISNQPQHF.

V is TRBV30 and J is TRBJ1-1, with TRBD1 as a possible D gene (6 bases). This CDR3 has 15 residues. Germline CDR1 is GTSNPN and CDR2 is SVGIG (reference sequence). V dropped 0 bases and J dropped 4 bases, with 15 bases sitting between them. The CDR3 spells CAWSVRGDKGTEAFF. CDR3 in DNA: TGTGCCTGGAGTGTACGAGGGGACAAGGGCACTGAAGCTTTCTTT.

The DNA for the CDR3 is TGTGCCAGCAGTGTGGAGATGAACACTGAAGCTTTCTTT. It is translated as CASSVEMNTEAFF. The J gene is TRBJ1-1, the V gene TRBV2; D is uncertain. The length of the CDR3 is 13 residues. CDR1 and CDR2 from the germline V gene are SNHLY and FYNNEI. The V gene lost 4 bases and the J gene lost 0 bases, with 6 bases spanning the gap.